These 28 T cell receptor beta chains were all obtained from the same sample, sequenced in a study of CD8+CD57+ T cells in acquired aplastic anemia. According to the study, genomic DNA was the template for TCR beta VDJ and CDR3 profiling. TCRdb fed the reads into MiXCR, producing one record per CDR3 protein. The table has tens of thousands of distinct CDR3 sequences, about 50% seen once. Sequences were obtained from sorted CD4+, CD8+, or CD8+CD57+ T cells (not recorded which) from PBMCs. The origin of the receptors is a human donor in good health, serving as a control.

This clonotype was recorded at least ten times. This rearrangement joins TRBV20-1 to TRBJ2-1; TRBD1 aligns across 10 bases. Germline V gene lookup returns CDR1 DFQATT and CDR2 SNEGSKA (reference sequence). V lost 6 bases, J lost 3 bases, and 14 bases stayed unmatched. CDR3 length equals 17 residues. The DNA of the CDR3 is TGCAGTGCGCAACCTGGGACAGGGGTCTCCTACTACAATGAGCAGTTCTTC. Protein product: CSAQPGTGVSYYNEQFF.

In its sample, this clonotype was seen many times. The chain recombines TRBV5-5 with TRBJ1-6; 9 bases agree with TRBD1. In germline, CDR1 is SGHKS, CDR2 YYEKEE (reference sequence). The CDR3 has 14 residues. Trimming at V came to 5 bases and at J to 9 bases, leaving 6 bases not matched to a gene. The CDR3 DNA follows: TGTGCCAGCAGGCCCGGACAGGGGATTTCACCCCTCCACTTT. Its translation is CASRPGQGISPLHF.

The J gene is TRBJ2-7, the V gene TRBV24-1; D possibly uses TRBD1 or TRBD2 (6 bases each). The CDR3 loop spans 16 amino acids. Deletions cut 9 bases from V and 6 bases from J, with 26 bases between. The germline V gene encodes CDR1 KGHDR and CDR2 SFDVKD. CDR3 residues: CATPTSRDTPRSEQYF. CDR3 nucleotides: TGTGCCACCCCGACTTCGCGGGACACTCCGAGATCCGAGCAGTACTTC.

The gene calls are TRBV7-1 and TRBJ1-6, with 7 bases fitting TRBD1. TRBV7-1 falls under the ORF class, with uncertain function. This CDR3 has 16 residues. Germline trimming cut 3 bases from V and 14 bases from J; bases unmatched to any gene: 16. The CDR3 region has the DNA TGTGCCAGCAGCTCCTATCCCGGGACAGAGATACGTACCCTCCACTTT. It translates to CASSSYPGTEIRTLHF.

The rearrangement links TRBV7-2 to TRBJ2-1; D gene unclear. The germline V and J ends were trimmed by 5 bases and 8 bases, with 13 bases remaining between them. This CDR3 has 13 amino acids. The V gene's germline CDR1 is SGHTA and CDR2 FQGNSA. The CDR3: CASSRVEVDEQFF. The CDR3 DNA reads TGTGCCAGCAGCCGCGTAGAGGTGGATGAGCAGTTCTTC.

In its sample, this clonotype was seen many times. The V gene is TRBV20-1, the J gene TRBJ1-1; D unresolved. V lost 6 bases and J lost 4, with 12 bases in between. The CDR3 sequence is 12 residues long. In germline, CDR1 is DFQATT, CDR2 SNEGSKA (reference sequence). CDR3: CSARIPSTEAFF. CDR3 in DNA: TGCAGTGCCCGTATCCCCAGCACTGAAGCTTTCTTT.

This clonotype has only one observation. The J gene is TRBJ1-5, the V gene TRBV19; D remains ambiguous. The V end was cut by 4 bases, the J end by 6 bases, with 1 base between. Germline V gene lookup returns CDR1 LNHDA and CDR2 SQIVND (reference sequence). The CDR3 runs to 10 residues. The CDR3 DNA follows: TGTGCCAGTAGTACTCAGCCCCAGCATTTT. This codes for CASSTQPQHF.

This chain uses TRBV2 with TRBJ1-1; D is ambiguous. V gave up 5 bases and J gave up 2 bases, with 9 bases separating them. Germline CDR1 and CDR2: SNHLY and FYNNEI. The CDR3 consists of 13 residues. Here the CDR3 DNA reads TGTGCCAGCAGTACGAGCTTCAACACTGAAGCTTTCTTT. Translation gives CASSTSFNTEAFF. The variable domain in full, completed from reference TRBV2 and TRBJ1-1, reads EPEVTQTPSHQVTQMGQEVILRCVPISNHLYFYWYRQILGQKVEFLVSFYNNEISEKSEIFDDQFSVERPDGSNFTLKIRSTKLEDSAMYFCASSTSFNTEAFFGQGTRLTVV.

The rearrangement links TRBV20-1 to TRBJ1-2, with D possibly matching TRBD1 (5 bases). Trimming pared 5 bases from V and 0 bases from J, leaving 10 bases between. The CDR3 covers 13 residues. The germline CDR1 and CDR2 sequences are DFQATT and SNEGSKA (reference sequence). The CDR3 spells CSASAGSNYGYTF. The CDR3 nucleotides are TGCAGTGCTTCCGCAGGGTCTAACTATGGCTACACCTTC.

CDR3 region: CASSLGLANEQFF. The CDR3 DNA sequence: TGTGCCAGCAGCTTAGGACTAGCCAATGAGCAGTTCTTC. This chain uses TRBV7-9 with TRBJ2-1, with 7 bases aligning to TRBD2. The CDR3 runs to 13 residues. J was trimmed by 6 bases and V by 1 base; bases with no gene match: 0. CDR1 is SEHNR, CDR2 FQNEAQ, per germline (reference sequence).

This clonotype was counted ten times or more. The rearrangement uses TRBV7-8 and TRBJ2-1; TRBD2 matches 7 bases. This CDR3 contains 12 residues. Looked up from germline, CDR1 is SGHVS and CDR2 is FQNEAQ. V was pared by 6 bases and J by 9 bases, with 5 bases of the junction left unmatched. This chain's CDR3 is CASSSPGGEQFF. For the CDR3, the DNA is TGTGCCAGCAGTTCCCCGGGGGGTGAGCAGTTCTTC.

By share, this clonotype ranks as medium-sized. The rearrangement joins TRBV2 to TRBJ2-5, with D unclear. This CDR3 is built from 12 residues. Germline CDR1 is SNHLY and CDR2 is FYNNEI. Trimming removed 4 bases from V and 9 bases from J, with 12 bases in between. CDR3 amino acids: CASSGTLAAQYF. The CDR3, as DNA: TGTGCCAGCAGTGGGACCCTTGCGGCCCAGTACTTC.

The chain links TRBV7-2 to TRBJ1-2, with D hard to call. There are 11 residues in the CDR3. Germline CDR1 reads SGHTA; CDR2 reads FQGNSA. The germline V and J ends were trimmed by 2 bases and 7 bases, with 5 bases remaining between them. The CDR3 DNA reads TGTGCCAGCAGCTTATTAGGTGGCTACACCTTC. Residues: CASSLLGGYTF.

This clonotype was counted at least ten times. The chain joins TRBV20-1 to TRBJ1-5; D is unresolved. The CDR3 runs 13 residues. Looked up from germline, CDR1 is DFQATT and CDR2 is SNEGSKA (reference sequence). V was shortened by 2 bases and J by 6 bases, with 11 bases between the two germline ends. The CDR3 sequence: CSARSEYGQPQHF. Here the CDR3 DNA reads TGCAGTGCTAGAAGTGAATACGGTCAGCCCCAGCATTTT.

The chain is built from TRBV11-3 and TRBJ1-1, with D uncertain. The V end lost 0 bases, the J end lost 10 bases, and 9 bases lay between the germline ends. Germline lookup yields CDR1 SGHNT and CDR2 YENEEA. CDR3 length: 12 amino acids. CDR3 bases: TGTGCCAGCAGCTTAGATGGCGGGCCAGCTTTCTTT. Its translation: CASSLDGGPAFF.

This chain joins TRBV20-1 and TRBJ1-4; TRBD1 aligns across 8 bases. The junction had 4 bases not matched to a gene; V was cut back by 6 bases and J by 7 bases. The CDR3 runs 12 residues. The germline gives CDR1 DFQATT, CDR2 SNEGSKA (reference sequence). CDR3 amino acids: CSARTGREKLFF. The CDR3, as DNA: TGCAGTGCCCGGACAGGGCGTGAAAAACTGTTTTTT.

The chain employs TRBV10-1 and TRBJ1-1, with 7 nucleotides matching TRBD1. This CDR3 is built from 13 residues. V dropped 6 bases and J dropped 5; count of bases not matched to a gene: 6. CDR1 is WNHNN and CDR2 is SYGVQD in the germline V gene (reference sequence). The CDR3 protein is CASRARQGTEAFF. As DNA, the CDR3 is TGCGCCAGCAGAGCAAGACAGGGAACTGAAGCTTTCTTT.

V usage is TRBV7-9 and J usage is TRBJ1-4; D not certain. CDR1 is SEHNR, CDR2 FQNEAQ, per germline (reference sequence). The CDR3 has 13 residues. With 3 bases removed from V and 7 bases from J, the gap between germline ends came to 9 bases. This CDR3 is CASSLGGGEKLFF. In DNA, the CDR3 is TGTGCCAGCAGCTTGGGAGGAGGTGAAAAACTGTTTTTT.

The rearrangement joins TRBV10-3 to TRBJ2-5; 8 bases match TRBD2. CDR3 length equals 15 residues. Germline V CDR1 and CDR2: ENHRY, SYGVKD. The junction had 3 bases not matched to a gene; V was cut back by 3 bases and J by 0 bases. This CDR3 reads CAISDLAGNQETQYF. CDR3 DNA sequence: TGTGCCATCAGTGATTTAGCGGGGAACCAAGAGACCCAGTACTTC.

This chain joins TRBV5-6 and TRBJ2-7; no definite D call. The CDR3 has 12 residues. V gave up 3 bases and J gave up 4 bases, with 8 bases separating them. Germline CDR1 reads SGHDT; CDR2 reads YYEEEE. The CDR3 DNA sequence: TGTGCCAGCAGCTACGACATATACGAGCAGTACTTC. This sequence encodes CASSYDIYEQYF.

This chain uses TRBV7-2 with TRBJ2-2, with D unresolved. Germline CDR1 reads SGHTA; CDR2 reads FQGNSA. The length of the CDR3 is 13 residues. Trimming removed 5 bases at V and 7 bases at J, with 11 bases between. CDR3 sequence (DNA): TGTGCCAGCAGCCTCCACAAGGACGGGGAGCTGTTTTTT. Translation gives CASSLHKDGELFF.

V is TRBV25-1 and J is TRBJ1-2; D is perhaps TRBD1 (6 bases). Per the germline V gene, CDR1 is MGHDK and CDR2 is SYGVNS. V lost 5 bases and J 4 bases, leaving 11 bases between the germline ends. This CDR3 is 13 amino acids long. CDR3 nucleotide sequence: TGTGCCAGCAGTAGGGGGGCGAGCTATGGCTACACCTTC. Amino acids: CASSRGASYGYTF.

This clonotype was seen a single time. The chain employs TRBV24-1 and TRBJ1-2; TRBD1 matches at 10 bases. Germline V lookup: CDR1 KGHDR, CDR2 SFDVKD. V shed 3 bases, J shed 6 bases, and the junction held 6 bases outside the gene matches. The CDR3 covers 15 residues. The CDR3 DNA follows: TGTGCCACCAGTGATCCTTACGGGACAGGGGATGGCTACACCTTC. Translating it yields CATSDPYGTGDGYTF.

The rearrangement links TRBV19 to TRBJ1-4; maybe TRBD1 (5 bases). Trimming stripped 3 bases from V and 5 bases from J, with 13 bases between. The CDR3 loop spans 15 amino acids. The germline CDR1 and CDR2 sequences are LNHDA and SQIVND (reference sequence). The CDR3 sequence: CASSMGTTLNEKLFF. CDR3 coding DNA: TGTGCCAGTAGTATGGGGACGACACTGAATGAAAAACTGTTTTTT.

The chain is built from TRBV9 and TRBJ2-2, with TRBD1 matching 8 bases. The germline V gene encodes CDR1 SGDLS and CDR2 YYNGEE. The V segment lost 3 bases and the J segment 6 bases; nucleotides outside the gene matches: 4. CDR3 length equals 14 residues. The CDR3 protein is CASSDRTGSGELFF. The CDR3 DNA reads as TGTGCCAGCAGCGATAGGACAGGGTCCGGGGAGCTGTTTTTT.

At least ten counts were recorded for this clonotype. This chain uses TRBV5-4 with TRBJ2-7; 7 bases are shared with TRBD1. Germline V gene lookup returns CDR1 SGHNT and CDR2 YYREEE (reference sequence). The CDR3 runs 15 residues. V was pared by 3 bases and J by 0 bases, with 6 bases of the junction left unmatched. The CDR3 nucleotides read TGTGCCAGCAGCTCTCCGGGACAGAGCTCCTACGAGCAGTACTTC. It translates to CASSSPGQSSYEQYF.

This clonotype was detected many times. This rearrangement joins TRBV3-1 to TRBJ2-2; 7 positions agree with TRBD2. Germline values: CDR1 LGHDT, CDR2 YNNKEL (reference sequence). The CDR3 totals 16 residues. After removal of 1 base from V and 2 bases from J, the junction contained 4 bases not matched to a gene. CDR3 loop: CASSQVGGSNTGELFF. The CDR3 nucleotides are TGTGCCAGCAGCCAAGTCGGCGGGAGTAACACCGGGGAGCTGTTTTTT.

The chain uses TRBV10-2 and TRBJ2-1; D remains ambiguous. The germline CDR1 and CDR2 sequences are WSHSY and SAAADI. Trimming left V 0 bases short and J 10 bases short, with 4 bases between. The CDR3 contains 11 residues. CDR3 sequence reads: CASSESQEQFF. In DNA form, the CDR3 reads TGCGCCAGCAGTGAGTCACAAGAGCAGTTCTTC.